The 6 T cell receptor beta chains given below trace back to one sample, sequenced in a study of shared clonotypes between healthy human individuals. Only in-frame clones appear in the TCRdb table, and some are missing; sequencing was by immunoSEQ multiplex PCR. Of roughly 700,000 clones listed, approximately 79% are singletons. Specimen: memory CD4+ T cells sorted from blood. Described subset: CD45RA-negative fraction. These receptors were obtained from a woman between 25 and 40 years old in good health.

This chain links TRBV6-1 with TRBJ1-4; possibly TRBD1 for D (6 bases). Germline V lookup: CDR1 MNHNS, CDR2 SASEGT. This CDR3 has 13 residues. The V end lost 6 bases, the J end lost 12 bases, and 17 bases lay between the germline ends. The CDR3 nucleotides are TGTGCCAGCAGGGGGGAGGGGGAGAAAGAACTGTTTTTT. Amino acids: CASRGEGEKELFF.

This chain joins TRBV6-1 and TRBJ2-7; D may correspond to TRBD1 or TRBD2 (6 bases each). From germline, CDR1 is MNHNS and CDR2 SASEGT. The V gene lost 7 bases and the J gene lost 4 bases, with 20 bases spanning the gap. The CDR3 contains 15 residues. CDR3 coding DNA: TGTGCCAGCACTGTGACAGGCCGGGCGGGATACGAGCAGTACTTC. Protein: CASTVTGRAGYEQYF.

The chain employs TRBV7-3 and TRBJ1-2, with 7 nucleotides matching TRBD1. CDR1 is SGHTA and CDR2 is FQGTGA in the germline V gene. The V and J ends lost 6 bases and 7 bases, in that order; junction bases with no gene match: 8. This CDR3 region has 13 residues. Here the CDR3 reads CASSQDRAAGYTF. The DNA of the CDR3 is TGTGCCAGCAGTCAAGACAGGGCGGCTGGCTACACCTTC.

This chain uses TRBV9 with TRBJ2-7, with TRBD1 as a possible D gene (6 bases). The germline V gene has CDR1 SGDLS and CDR2 YYNGEE. V dropped 4 bases and J dropped 6 bases, with 26 bases sitting between them. The CDR3 extends over 17 amino acids. In DNA form, the CDR3 reads TGTGCCAGCAGCCCGCGGTCCCTTGGCCAGGGGAGTGCCGAGCAGTACTTC. This codes for CASSPRSLGQGSAEQYF.

The rearrangement links TRBV30 to TRBJ1-1; D is uncertain. The germline gives CDR1 GTSNPN, CDR2 SVGIG (reference sequence). Trimming removed 1 base from V and 1 base from J, with 13 bases in between. This CDR3 has 15 residues. CDR3: CAWSGNPIANTEAFF. The CDR3 DNA is TGTGCCTGGAGTGGAAATCCAATAGCGAACACTGAAGCTTTCTTT.

This clone showed up just a few times. Other nucleotide sequences in the sample specify the same CDR3. This chain joins TRBV6-5 and TRBJ1-2; possible D gene TRBD1, 5 bases. The germline gives CDR1 MNHEY, CDR2 SVGAGI. This CDR3 is built from 14 residues. V was shortened by 2 bases and J by 2 bases, with 9 bases between the two germline ends. CDR3 sequence reads: CASSYGQGNYGYTF. CDR3 nucleotide sequence: TGTGCCAGCAGTTACGGCCAGGGAAACTATGGCTACACCTTC.